This entry concerns a single T cell receptor beta chain. Original methodology: Scientists estimated how many nucleated cells there were by amplifying reference gene primers. Assay used: immunoSEQ multiplex PCR; TCRdb lists only in-frame clones, some missing. Clonal size and the V and J genes are those of that table, whereas D and trimming came from the DNA. There are about 250,000 clones in the sample; 70% to 90% occur only once, and 2% to 2.5% lies in the top ten. The data are from a study of blood T cell repertoires in COVID-19. Study-wide background: Donors in the United States, Italy and Spain gave samples during acute or convalescent COVID-19. T cells, B-cell-depleted T cells, or PBMCs supplied cDNA or gDNA.

The material sequenced was peripheral blood. This clonotype originated in a woman in her forties who had recovered from COVID-19.

CDR3 region: CASSPLGGYGYTF. Written as DNA, the CDR3 is TGCGCCAGCAGCCCCCTGGGGGGCTATGGCTACACCTTC. The J gene is TRBJ1-2, the V gene TRBV4-3; TRBD1 might be the D (5 bases). The germline V gene encodes CDR1 LGHNA and CDR2 YSLEER. Trimming stripped 4 bases from V and 4 bases from J, with 10 bases between. CDR3 size: 13 residues.